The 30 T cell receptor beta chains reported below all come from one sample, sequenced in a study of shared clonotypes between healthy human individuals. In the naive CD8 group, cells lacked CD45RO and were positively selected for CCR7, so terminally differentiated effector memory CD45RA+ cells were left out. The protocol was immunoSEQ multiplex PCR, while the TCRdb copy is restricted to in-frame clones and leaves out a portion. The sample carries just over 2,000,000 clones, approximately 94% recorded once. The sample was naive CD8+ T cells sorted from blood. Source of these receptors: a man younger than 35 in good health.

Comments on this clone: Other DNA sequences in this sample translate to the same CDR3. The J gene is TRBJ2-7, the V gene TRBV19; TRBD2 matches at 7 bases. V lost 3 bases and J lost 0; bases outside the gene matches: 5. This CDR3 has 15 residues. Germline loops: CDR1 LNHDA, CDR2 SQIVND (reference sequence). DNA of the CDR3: TGTGCCAGTAGTATGGGGCTAGCGGCCTCCTACGAGCAGTACTTC. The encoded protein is CASSMGLAASYEQYF. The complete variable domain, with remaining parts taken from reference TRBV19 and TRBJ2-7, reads DGGITQSPKYLFRKEGQNVTLSCEQNLNHDAMYWYRQDPGQGLRLIYYSQIVNDFQKGDIAEGYSVSREKKESFPLTVTSAQKNPTAFYLCASSMGLAASYEQYFGPGTRLTVT.

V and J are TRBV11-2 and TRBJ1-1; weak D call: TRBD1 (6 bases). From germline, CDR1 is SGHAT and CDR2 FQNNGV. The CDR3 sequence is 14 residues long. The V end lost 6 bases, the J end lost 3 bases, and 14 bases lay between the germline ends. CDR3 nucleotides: TGTGCCAGCAGTTTTACAGGGCGGGACACTGAAGCTTTCTTT. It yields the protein CASSFTGRDTEAFF.

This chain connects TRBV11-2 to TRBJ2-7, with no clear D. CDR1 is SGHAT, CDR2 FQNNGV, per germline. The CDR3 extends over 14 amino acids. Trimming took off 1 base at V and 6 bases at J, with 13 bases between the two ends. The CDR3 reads CASSLVGGTTEQYF. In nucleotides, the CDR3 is TGTGCCAGCAGCTTAGTTGGTGGTACAACCGAGCAGTACTTC.

CDR3 coding DNA: TGTGCCACCAGCAGTCCCGCAGGGGGGAGCACAGATACGCAGTATTTT. Translation gives CATSSPAGGSTDTQYF. The chain links TRBV15 to TRBJ2-3, with TRBD1 as a possible D gene (7 bases). This CDR3 comprises 16 residues. V was cut by 3 bases and J by 0 bases, with 13 bases left in between. Germline CDR1 LNHNV, CDR2 YYDKDF (reference sequence).

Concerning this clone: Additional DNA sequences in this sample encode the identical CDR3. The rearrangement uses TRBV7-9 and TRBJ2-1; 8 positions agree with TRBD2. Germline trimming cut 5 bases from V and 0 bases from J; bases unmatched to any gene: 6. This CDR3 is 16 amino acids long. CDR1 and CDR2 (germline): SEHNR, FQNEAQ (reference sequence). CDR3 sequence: CASSPSGGSSYNEQFF. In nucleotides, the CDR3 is TGTGCCAGCAGCCCCAGCGGGGGCAGCTCCTACAATGAGCAGTTCTTC.

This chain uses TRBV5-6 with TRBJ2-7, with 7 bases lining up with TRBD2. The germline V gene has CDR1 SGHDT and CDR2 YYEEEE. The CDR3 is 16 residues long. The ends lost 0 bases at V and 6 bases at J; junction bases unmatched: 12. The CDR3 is CASSLDPSGKWFEQYF. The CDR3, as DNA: TGTGCCAGCAGCTTGGACCCGAGCGGGAAGTGGTTCGAGCAGTACTTC.

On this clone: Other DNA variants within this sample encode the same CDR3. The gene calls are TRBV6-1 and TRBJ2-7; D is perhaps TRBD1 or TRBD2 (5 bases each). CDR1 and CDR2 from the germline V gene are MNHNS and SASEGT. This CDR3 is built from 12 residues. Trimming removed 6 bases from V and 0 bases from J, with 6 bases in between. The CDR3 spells CASRGPSYEQYF. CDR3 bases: TGTGCCAGCAGGGGACCCTCCTACGAGCAGTACTTC.

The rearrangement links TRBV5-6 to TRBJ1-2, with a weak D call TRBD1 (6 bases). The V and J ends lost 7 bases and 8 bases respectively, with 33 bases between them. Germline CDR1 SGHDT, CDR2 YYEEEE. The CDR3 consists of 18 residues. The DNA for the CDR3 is TGTGCCAGCCGACCCGAAGAAACAGGGTTCGGGCTATCGTTCGGCTACACCTTC. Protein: CASRPEETGFGLSFGYTF.

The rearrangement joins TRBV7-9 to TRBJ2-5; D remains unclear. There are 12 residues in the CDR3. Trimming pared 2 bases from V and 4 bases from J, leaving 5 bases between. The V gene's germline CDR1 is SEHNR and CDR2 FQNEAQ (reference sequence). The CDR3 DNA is TGTGCCAGCAGCTTAAACTTAGAGACCCAGTACTTC. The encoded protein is CASSLNLETQYF.

The CDR3 region is CASSSGQGPDNEQFF. In DNA form, the CDR3 reads TGTGCCAGCAGCTCAGGACAGGGCCCGGACAATGAGCAGTTCTTC. The genes are TRBV11-3 and TRBJ2-1, with TRBD1 matching 8 bases. The germline gives CDR1 SGHNT, CDR2 YENEEA. The CDR3 extends over 15 amino acids. Trimming at V came to 4 bases and at J to 5 bases, leaving 7 bases not matched to a gene.

CDR3 DNA sequence: TGCGCCACCCAGGAGGTTGAGGGCTACAATGAGCAGTTCTTC. Encoded protein: CATQEVEGYNEQFF. The genes are TRBV4-1 and TRBJ2-1, with D possibly being TRBD2 (5 bases). Trimming removed 10 bases at V and 3 bases at J, with 16 bases between. The CDR3 is made up of 14 amino acids. Germline V gene sequence: CDR1 MGHRA, CDR2 YSYEKL.

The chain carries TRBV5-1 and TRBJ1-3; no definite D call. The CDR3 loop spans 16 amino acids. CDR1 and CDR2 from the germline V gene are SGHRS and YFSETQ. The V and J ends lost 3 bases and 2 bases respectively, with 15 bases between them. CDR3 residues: CASSSWWVVAGNTIYF. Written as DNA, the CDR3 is TGCGCCAGCAGCTCTTGGTGGGTTGTTGCTGGAAACACCATATATTTT.

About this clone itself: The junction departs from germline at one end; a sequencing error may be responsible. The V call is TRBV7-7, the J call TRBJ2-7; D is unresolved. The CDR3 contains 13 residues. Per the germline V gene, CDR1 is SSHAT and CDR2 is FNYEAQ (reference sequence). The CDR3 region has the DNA TGTGCTAGCAGCTTTAGTCCATCCTACGAGCAGTACTTC. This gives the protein CASSFSPSYEQYF.

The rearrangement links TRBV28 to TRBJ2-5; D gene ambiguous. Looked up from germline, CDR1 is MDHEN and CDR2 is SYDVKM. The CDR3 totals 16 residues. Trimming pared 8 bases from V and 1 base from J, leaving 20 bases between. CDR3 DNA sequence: TGTGCCAGCGGATGCCAGGCGGAGTTTTGCCAAGAGACCCAGTACTTC. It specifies CASGCQAEFCQETQYF. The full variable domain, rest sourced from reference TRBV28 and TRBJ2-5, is DVKVTQSSRYLVKRTGEKVFLECVQDMDHENMFWYRQDPGLGLRLIYFSYDVKMKEKGDIPEGYSVSREKKERFSLILESASTNQTSMYLCASGCQAEFCQETQYFGPGTRLLVL.

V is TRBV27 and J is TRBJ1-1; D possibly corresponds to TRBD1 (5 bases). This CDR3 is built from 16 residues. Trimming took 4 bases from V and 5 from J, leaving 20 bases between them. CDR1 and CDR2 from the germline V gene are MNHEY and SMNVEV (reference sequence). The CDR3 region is CASSSRGSAGLTEAFF. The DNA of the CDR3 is TGTGCCAGCAGTTCCCGGGGCTCCGCGGGGTTAACTGAAGCTTTCTTT.

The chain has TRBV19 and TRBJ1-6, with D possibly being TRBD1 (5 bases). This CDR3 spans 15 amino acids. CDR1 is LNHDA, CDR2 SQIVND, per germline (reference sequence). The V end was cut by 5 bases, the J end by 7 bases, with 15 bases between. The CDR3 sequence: CASSPRQSPNSPLHF. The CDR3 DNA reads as TGTGCCAGTAGTCCCCGACAGTCGCCGAATTCACCCCTCCACTTT.

The CDR3 loop is CASRGQKETQYF. DNA of the CDR3: TGTGCCAGCAGGGGACAGAAAGAGACCCAGTACTTC. V is TRBV5-6 and J is TRBJ2-5, with 7 bases matching TRBD1. Germline V CDR1 and CDR2: SGHDT, YYEEEE. This CDR3 spans 12 amino acids. Trimming took 5 bases from V and 3 from J; bases not matched to a gene: 1. The full variable domain, its missing parts supplied by reference TRBV5-6 and TRBJ2-5, is DAGVTQSPTHLIKTRGQQVTLRCSPKSGHDTVSWYQQALGQGPQFIFQYYEEEERQRGNFPDRFSGHQFPNYSSELNVNALLLGDSALYLCASRGQKETQYFGPGTRLLVL.

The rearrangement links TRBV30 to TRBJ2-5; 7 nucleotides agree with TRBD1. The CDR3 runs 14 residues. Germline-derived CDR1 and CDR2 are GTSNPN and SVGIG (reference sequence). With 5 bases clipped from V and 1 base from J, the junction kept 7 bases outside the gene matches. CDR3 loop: CAWLDRPGQETQYF. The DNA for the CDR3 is TGTGCCTGGCTGGACAGGCCAGGCCAAGAGACCCAGTACTTC.

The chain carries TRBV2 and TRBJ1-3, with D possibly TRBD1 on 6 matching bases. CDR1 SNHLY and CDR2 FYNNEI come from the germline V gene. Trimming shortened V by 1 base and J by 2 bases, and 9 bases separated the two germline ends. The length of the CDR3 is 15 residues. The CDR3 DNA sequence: TGTGCCAGCAGTGAAGAAGGGGGTACTGGAAACACCATATATTTT. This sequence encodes CASSEEGGTGNTIYF.

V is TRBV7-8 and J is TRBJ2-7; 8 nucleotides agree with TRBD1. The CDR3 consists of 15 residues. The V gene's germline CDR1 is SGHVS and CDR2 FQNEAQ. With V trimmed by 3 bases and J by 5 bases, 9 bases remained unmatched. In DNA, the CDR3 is TGTGCCAGCAGCTTGGAGACAGGGGCTGGCGACGAGCAGTACTTC. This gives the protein CASSLETGAGDEQYF.

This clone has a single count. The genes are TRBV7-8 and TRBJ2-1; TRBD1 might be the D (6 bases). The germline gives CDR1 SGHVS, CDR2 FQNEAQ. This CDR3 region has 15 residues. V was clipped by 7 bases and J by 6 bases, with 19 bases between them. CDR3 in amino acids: CASISMPGAGNEQFF. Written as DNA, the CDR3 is TGTGCCAGCATTTCTATGCCAGGGGCGGGCAATGAGCAGTTCTTC.

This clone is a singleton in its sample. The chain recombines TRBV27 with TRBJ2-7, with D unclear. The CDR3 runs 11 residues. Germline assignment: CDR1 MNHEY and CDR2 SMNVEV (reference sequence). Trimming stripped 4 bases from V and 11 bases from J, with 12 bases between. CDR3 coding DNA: TGTGCCAGCAGTTCCGGATGGTGGGAGTACTTC. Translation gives CASSSGWWEYF.

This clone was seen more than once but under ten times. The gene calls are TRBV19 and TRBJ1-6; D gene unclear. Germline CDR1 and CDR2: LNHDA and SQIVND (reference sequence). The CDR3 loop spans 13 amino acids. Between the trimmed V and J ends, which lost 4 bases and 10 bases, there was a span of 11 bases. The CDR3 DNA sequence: TGTGCCAGTAGTACTCCCCCGGGCTCACCCCTCCACTTT. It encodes CASSTPPGSPLHF. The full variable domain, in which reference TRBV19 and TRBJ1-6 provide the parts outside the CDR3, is DGGITQSPKYLFRKEGQNVTLSCEQNLNHDAMYWYRQDPGQGLRLIYYSQIVNDFQKGDIAEGYSVSREKKESFPLTVTSAQKNPTAFYLCASSTPPGSPLHFGNGTRLTVT.

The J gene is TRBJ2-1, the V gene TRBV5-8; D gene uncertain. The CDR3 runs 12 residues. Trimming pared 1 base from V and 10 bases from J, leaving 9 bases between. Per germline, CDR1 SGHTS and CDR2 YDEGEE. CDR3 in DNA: TGTGCCAGCAGCTTGAGGCCCTTAGAGCAGTTCTTC. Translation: CASSLRPLEQFF.

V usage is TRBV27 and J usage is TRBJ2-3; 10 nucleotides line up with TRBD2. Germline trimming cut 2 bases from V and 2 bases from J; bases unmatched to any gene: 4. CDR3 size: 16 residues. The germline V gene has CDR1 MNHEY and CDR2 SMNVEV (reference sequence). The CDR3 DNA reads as TGTGCCAGCAGTTTAAGGACTAGCGGATTCACAGATACGCAGTATTTT. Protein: CASSLRTSGFTDTQYF.

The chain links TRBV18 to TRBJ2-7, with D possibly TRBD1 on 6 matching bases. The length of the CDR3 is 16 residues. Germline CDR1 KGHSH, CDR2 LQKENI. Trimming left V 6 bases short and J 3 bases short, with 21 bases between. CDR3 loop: CASSQGQDPSLYEQYF. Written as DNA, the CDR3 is TGTGCCAGCTCCCAGGGGCAGGATCCGAGCCTCTACGAGCAGTACTTC.

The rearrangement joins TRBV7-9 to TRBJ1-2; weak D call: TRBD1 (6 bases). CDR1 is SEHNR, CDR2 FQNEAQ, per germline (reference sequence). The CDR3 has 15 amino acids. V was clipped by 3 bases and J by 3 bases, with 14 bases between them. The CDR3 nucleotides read TGTGCCAGCAGCTTGAGCCGGGACACTCACTATGGCTACACCTTC. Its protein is CASSLSRDTHYGYTF.

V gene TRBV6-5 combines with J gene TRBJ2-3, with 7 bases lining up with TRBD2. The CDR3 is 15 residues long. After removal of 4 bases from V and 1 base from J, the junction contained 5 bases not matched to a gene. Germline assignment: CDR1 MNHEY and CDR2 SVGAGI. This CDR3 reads CASSWAGAGTDTQYF. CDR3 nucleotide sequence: TGTGCCAGCAGTTGGGCGGGAGCGGGCACAGATACGCAGTATTTT.

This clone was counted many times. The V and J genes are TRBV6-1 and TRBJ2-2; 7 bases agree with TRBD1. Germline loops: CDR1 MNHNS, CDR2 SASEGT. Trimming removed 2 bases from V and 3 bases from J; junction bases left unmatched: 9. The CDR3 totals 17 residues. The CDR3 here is CASSELVRGLYTGELFF. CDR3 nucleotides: TGTGCCAGCAGTGAATTGGTCAGGGGGTTGTACACCGGGGAGCTGTTTTTT.

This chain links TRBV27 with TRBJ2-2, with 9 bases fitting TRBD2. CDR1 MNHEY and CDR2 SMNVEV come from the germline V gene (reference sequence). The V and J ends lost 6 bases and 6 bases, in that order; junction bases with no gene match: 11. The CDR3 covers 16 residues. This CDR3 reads CASSPLAGGPSGELFF. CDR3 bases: TGTGCCAGCAGCCCACTGGCGGGAGGGCCCTCCGGGGAGCTGTTTTTT.